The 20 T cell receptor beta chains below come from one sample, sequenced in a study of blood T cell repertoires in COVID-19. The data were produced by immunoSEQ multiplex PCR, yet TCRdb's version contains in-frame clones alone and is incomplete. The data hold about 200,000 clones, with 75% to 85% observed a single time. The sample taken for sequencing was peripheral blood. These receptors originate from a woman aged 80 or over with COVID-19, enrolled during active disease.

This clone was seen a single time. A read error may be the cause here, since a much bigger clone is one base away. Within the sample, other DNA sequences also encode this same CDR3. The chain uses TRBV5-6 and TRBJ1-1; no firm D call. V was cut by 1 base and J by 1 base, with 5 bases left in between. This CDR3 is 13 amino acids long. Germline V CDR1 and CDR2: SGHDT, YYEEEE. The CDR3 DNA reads TGTGCCAGCAGCTTGCGGGGGAACACTGAAGCTTTCTTT. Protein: CASSLRGNTEAFF.

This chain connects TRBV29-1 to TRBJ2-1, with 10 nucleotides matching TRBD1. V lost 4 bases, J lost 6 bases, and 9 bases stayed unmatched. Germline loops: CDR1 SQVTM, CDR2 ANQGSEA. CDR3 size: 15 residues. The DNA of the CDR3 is TGCAGCGTTGGAGAGCCGGGACAGGGGCGCAATGAGCAGTTCTTC. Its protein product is CSVGEPGQGRNEQFF.

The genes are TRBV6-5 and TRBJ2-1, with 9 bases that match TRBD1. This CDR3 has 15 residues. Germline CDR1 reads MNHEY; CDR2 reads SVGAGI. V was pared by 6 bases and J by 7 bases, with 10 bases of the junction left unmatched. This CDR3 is CASRTGTGIRNEQFF. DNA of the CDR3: TGTGCCAGCAGAACCGGGACAGGGATTAGGAATGAGCAGTTCTTC.

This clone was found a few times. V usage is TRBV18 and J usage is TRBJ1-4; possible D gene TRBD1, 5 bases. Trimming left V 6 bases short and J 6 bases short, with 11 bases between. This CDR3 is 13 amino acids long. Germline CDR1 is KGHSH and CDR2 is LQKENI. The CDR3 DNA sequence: TGTGCCAGCTCCCCCGGGACTGATGAAAAACTGTTTTTT. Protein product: CASSPGTDEKLFF.

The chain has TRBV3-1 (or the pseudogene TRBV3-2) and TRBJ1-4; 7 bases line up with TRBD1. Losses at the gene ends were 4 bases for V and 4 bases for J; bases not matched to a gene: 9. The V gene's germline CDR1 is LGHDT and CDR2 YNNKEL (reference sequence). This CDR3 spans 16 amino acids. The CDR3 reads CASSPHPGTVNEKLFF. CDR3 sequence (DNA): TGTGCCAGCAGCCCTCACCCCGGGACAGTTAATGAAAAACTGTTTTTT.

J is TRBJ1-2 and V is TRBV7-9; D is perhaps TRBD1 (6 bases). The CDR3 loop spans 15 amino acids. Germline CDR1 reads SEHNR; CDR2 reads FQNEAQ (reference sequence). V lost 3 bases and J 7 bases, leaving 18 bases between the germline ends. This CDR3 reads CASSFPEQGSFGYTF. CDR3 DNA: TGTGCCAGCAGCTTCCCTGAACAGGGTAGTTTTGGCTACACCTTC.

The CDR3 DNA follows: TGTGCCAGTACCCGAGGGAAGATGAACACTGAAGCTTTCTTT. Translated, it gives CASTRGKMNTEAFF. The chain recombines TRBV19 with TRBJ1-1; D uncertain. This CDR3 spans 14 amino acids. Germline CDR1 reads LNHDA; CDR2 reads SQIVND (reference sequence). Trimming removed 7 bases at V and 0 bases at J, with 12 bases between.

CDR3: CASSLKTVHEKLFF. CDR3 sequence (DNA): TGCGCCAGCAGCTTGAAAACGGTACATGAAAAACTGTTTTTT. This rearrangement joins TRBV5-1 to TRBJ1-4; D call uncertain. With 1 base removed from V and 6 bases from J, the gap between germline ends came to 10 bases. The CDR3 length is 14 residues. Germline assignment: CDR1 SGHRS and CDR2 YFSETQ.

Here the CDR3 DNA reads TGTGCCAGCAGCGTGCTAACCCAGTACTTC. It translates to CASSVLTQYF. This chain connects TRBV27 to TRBJ2-5; no reliable D call. Germline values: CDR1 MNHEY, CDR2 SMNVEV (reference sequence). This CDR3 spans 10 amino acids. Trimming shortened V by 6 bases and J by 8 bases, and 7 bases separated the two germline ends.

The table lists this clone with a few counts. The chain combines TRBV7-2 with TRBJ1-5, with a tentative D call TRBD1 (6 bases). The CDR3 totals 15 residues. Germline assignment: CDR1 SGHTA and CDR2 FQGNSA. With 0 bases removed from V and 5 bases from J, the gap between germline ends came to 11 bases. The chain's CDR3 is CASSLAWQGYQPQHF. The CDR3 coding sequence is TGTGCCAGCAGCTTAGCGTGGCAGGGGTATCAGCCCCAGCATTTT.

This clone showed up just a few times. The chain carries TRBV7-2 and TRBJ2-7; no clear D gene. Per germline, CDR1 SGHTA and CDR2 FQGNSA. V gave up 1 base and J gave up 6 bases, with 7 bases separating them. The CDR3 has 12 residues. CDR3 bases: TGTGCCAGCAGCTTAGGACTCCGCGAGCAGTACTTC. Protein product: CASSLGLREQYF.

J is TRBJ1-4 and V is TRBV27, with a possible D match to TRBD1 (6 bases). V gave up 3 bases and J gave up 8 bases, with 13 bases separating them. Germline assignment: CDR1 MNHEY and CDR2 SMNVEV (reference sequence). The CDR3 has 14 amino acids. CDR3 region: CASSLSGVAEKLFF. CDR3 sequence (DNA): TGTGCCAGCAGTTTGTCAGGGGTAGCCGAAAAACTGTTTTTT.

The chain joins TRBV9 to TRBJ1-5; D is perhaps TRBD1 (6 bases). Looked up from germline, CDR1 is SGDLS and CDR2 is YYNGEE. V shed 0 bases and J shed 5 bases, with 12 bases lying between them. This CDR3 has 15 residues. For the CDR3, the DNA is TGTGCCAGCAGCGTAGGGGGGGGCAGTTATCAGCCCCAGCATTTT. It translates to CASSVGGGSYQPQHF.

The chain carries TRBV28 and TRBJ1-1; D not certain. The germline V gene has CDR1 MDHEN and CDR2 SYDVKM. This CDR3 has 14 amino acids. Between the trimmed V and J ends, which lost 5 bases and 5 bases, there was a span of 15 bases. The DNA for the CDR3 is TGTGCCAGCAGTCTCCCGTGGGCCAAAACTGAAGCTTTCTTT. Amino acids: CASSLPWAKTEAFF.

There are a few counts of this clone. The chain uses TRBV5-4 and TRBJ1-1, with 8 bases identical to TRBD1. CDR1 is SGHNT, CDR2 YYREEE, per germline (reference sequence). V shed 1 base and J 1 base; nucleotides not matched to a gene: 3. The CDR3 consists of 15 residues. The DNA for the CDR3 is TGTGCCAGCAGCTTGCCGGGACAGGCGAACACTGAAGCTTTCTTT. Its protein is CASSLPGQANTEAFF.

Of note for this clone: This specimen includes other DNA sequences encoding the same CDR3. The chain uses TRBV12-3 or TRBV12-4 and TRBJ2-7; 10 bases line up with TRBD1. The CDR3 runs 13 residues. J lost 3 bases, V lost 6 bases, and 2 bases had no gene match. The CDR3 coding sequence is TGTGCCAGCAGGAGGACAGGGGGCTACGAGCAGTACTTC. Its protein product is CASRRTGGYEQYF.

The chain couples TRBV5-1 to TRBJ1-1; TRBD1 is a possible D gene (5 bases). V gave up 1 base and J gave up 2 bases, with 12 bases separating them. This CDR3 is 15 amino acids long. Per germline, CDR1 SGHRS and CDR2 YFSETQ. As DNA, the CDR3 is TGCGCCAGCAGCTTGACCGTCACAGGCAACACTGAAGCTTTCTTT. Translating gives CASSLTVTGNTEAFF.

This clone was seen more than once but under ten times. CDR3 amino acids: CASSPGTGIMWDTQYF. CDR3 bases: TGTGCCAGCAGCCCAGGGACAGGGATCATGTGGGATACGCAGTATTTT. The chain carries TRBV11-1 and TRBJ2-3, with 9 positions matching TRBD1. Germline loops: CDR1 SGHAT, CDR2 FQDESV (reference sequence). This CDR3 comprises 16 residues. Trimming at V came to 5 bases and at J to 6 bases, leaving 12 bases not matched to a gene.

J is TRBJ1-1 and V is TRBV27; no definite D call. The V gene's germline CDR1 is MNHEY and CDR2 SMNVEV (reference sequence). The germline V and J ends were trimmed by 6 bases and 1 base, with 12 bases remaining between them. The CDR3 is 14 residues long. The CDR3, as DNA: TGTGCCAGCAGGCTACATGCGGGGAACACTGAAGCTTTCTTT. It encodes CASRLHAGNTEAFF.

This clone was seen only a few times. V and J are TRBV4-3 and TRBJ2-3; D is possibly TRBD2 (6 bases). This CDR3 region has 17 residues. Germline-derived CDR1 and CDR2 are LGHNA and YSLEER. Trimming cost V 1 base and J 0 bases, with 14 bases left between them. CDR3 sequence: CASSQVSGRPSTDTQYF. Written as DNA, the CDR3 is TGCGCCAGCAGCCAAGTTTCCGGGAGACCCAGCACAGATACGCAGTATTTT.